What follows are 18 T cell receptor beta chains derived from one specimen sequenced in a study of T-cell reconstitution after alpha-beta-depleted transplantation in children. A library of TCRbeta sequences, prepared with unique molecular identifiers, was generated. TCRdb re-analysed the PCR reads in MiXCR, keeping a single row per CDR3 protein. Of 780,000 or so distinct CDR3 sequences in the sample, approximately 15% were seen once. The specimen was PBMCs, mostly from graft donor cells, collected 360 days after TCRalphabeta/CD19-depleted stem cell transplant. The receptors here all came from a male patient between 10 and 17 years old who had a stem cell transplant for acute lymphoblastic leukemia, so the T cells may come from the graft donor.

The J gene is TRBJ2-5, the V gene TRBV5-1; possible D gene TRBD2, 7 bases. V lost 0 bases, J lost 2 bases, and 11 bases lay in between. Looked up from germline, CDR1 is SGHRS and CDR2 is YFSETQ. The CDR3 has 15 amino acids. DNA for the CDR3: TGCGCCAGCAGCTTGGTCGAGGGGGGGCAAGAGACCCAGTACTTC. Amino acid sequence: CASSLVEGGQETQYF.

This clonotype was observed a handful of times. The rearrangement joins TRBV19 to TRBJ1-1; 7 bases are shared with TRBD1. V shed 10 bases, J shed 0 bases, and the junction held 8 bases outside the gene matches. CDR1 and CDR2 from the germline V gene are LNHDA and SQIVND (reference sequence). The length of the CDR3 is 14 residues. CDR3 sequence (DNA): TGTGCCACCCAGGACAGGCCCATGAACACTGAAGCTTTCTTT. Residues: CATQDRPMNTEAFF.

About this clonotype: One end of the junction varies from germline; a read error may be responsible. V is TRBV5-1 and J is TRBJ2-5; 7 bases match TRBD2. CDR3 length: 17 amino acids. Germline-derived CDR1 and CDR2 are SGHRS and YFSETQ. The CDR3 loop is CASSLGVTSPVQETQCF. The CDR3 DNA is TGCGCCAGCAGCTTGGGCGTGACTAGCCCAGTCCAAGAGACCCAGTGCTTC.

The rearrangement uses TRBV7-6 and TRBJ1-1; D is ambiguous. Per the germline V gene, CDR1 is SGHVS and CDR2 is FNYEAQ. The CDR3 has 15 amino acids. With 1 base removed from V and 4 bases from J, the gap between germline ends came to 13 bases. CDR3 in DNA: TGTGCCAGCAGCTTAGGACCTCAGTCGAGCACTGAAGCTTTCTTT. This gives the protein CASSLGPQSSTEAFF.

The chain uses TRBV5-1 and TRBJ2-7; D not certain. The CDR3 runs 15 residues. The ends were cut back, 1 base at V and 5 bases at J, with 16 bases in the middle. The V gene's germline CDR1 is SGHRS and CDR2 YFSETQ. CDR3 amino acids: CASSLIVTVRNEQYF. CDR3 in DNA: TGCGCCAGCAGCTTGATTGTAACGGTCCGCAACGAGCAGTACTTC.

V is TRBV4-1 and J is TRBJ2-7, with unresolved D. The length of the CDR3 is 13 residues. V lost 1 base, J lost 3 bases, and 7 bases lay in between. Germline CDR1 reads MGHRA; CDR2 reads YSYEKL. The CDR3 is CASSQAESYEQYF. The DNA of the CDR3 is TGCGCCAGCAGCCAAGCGGAGAGCTACGAGCAGTACTTC.

The J gene is TRBJ2-4, the V gene TRBV11-1; TRBD1 aligns across 10 bases. The V segment lost 4 bases and the J segment 3 bases; nucleotides outside the gene matches: 15. The CDR3 is 19 amino acids. Germline CDR1 is SGHAT and CDR2 is FQDESV (reference sequence). CDR3 coding DNA: TGTGCCAGCAGCTGGCCGGGACAGGGGAAAAATGCGGTCAAAAACATTCAGTACTTC. Amino acids: CASSWPGQGKNAVKNIQYF. Together with reference TRBV11-1 and TRBJ2-4, the CDR3 gives the full variable domain: EAEVAQSPRYKITEKSQAVAFWCDPISGHATLYWYRQILGQGPELLVQFQDESVVDDSQLPKDRFSAERLKGVDSTLKIQPAELGDSAMYLCASSWPGQGKNAVKNIQYFGAGTRLSVL.

The V call is TRBV5-1, the J call TRBJ2-7; D assignment may be TRBD1 or TRBD2 (5 bases each). There are 15 residues in the CDR3. Per the germline V gene, CDR1 is SGHRS and CDR2 is YFSETQ. V was clipped by 7 bases and J by 7 bases, with 24 bases between them. CDR3 region: CASGVESGLLLEQYF. The CDR3 bases are TGCGCCAGCGGGGTTGAGTCGGGGCTCCTACTAGAGCAGTACTTC.

This chain connects TRBV12-3 or TRBV12-4 to TRBJ2-1; D tentatively fits TRBD1 or TRBD2 (5 bases each). Trimming shortened V by 1 base and J by 7 bases, and 20 bases separated the two germline ends. The CDR3 consists of 17 residues. The CDR3 spells CASSLGRGADKMNEQFF. CDR3 sequence (DNA): TGTGCCAGCAGTTTAGGACGGGGCGCAGATAAAATGAATGAGCAGTTCTTC.

The rearrangement links TRBV27 to TRBJ1-1; 8 bases are a match to TRBD1. V lost 5 bases to trimming and J lost 1 base; unmatched junction nucleotides: 6. The CDR3 totals 15 residues. The germline gives CDR1 MNHEY, CDR2 SMNVEV (reference sequence). CDR3 region: CASSTFRGRNTEAFF. The CDR3 coding sequence is TGTGCCAGCAGTACCTTCAGGGGGCGGAACACTGAAGCTTTCTTT.

The rearrangement uses TRBV6-1 and TRBJ2-2; D may correspond to TRBD1 or TRBD2 (5 bases each). The CDR3 is made up of 13 amino acids. The germline CDR1 and CDR2 sequences are MNHNS and SASEGT. The germline V and J ends were trimmed by 7 bases and 6 bases, with 12 bases remaining between them. The CDR3 DNA reads as TGTGCCAGCAAGCTCCTGGGGGCCGGGGAGCTGTTTTTT. It translates to CASKLLGAGELFF.

The chain is built from TRBV14 and TRBJ2-1; TRBD1 aligns across 10 bases. This CDR3 has 15 residues. Germline V gene lookup returns CDR1 SGHDN and CDR2 FVKESK. J lost 6 bases, V lost 2 bases, and 4 bases had no gene match. The CDR3 DNA follows: TGTGCCAGCAGCCAATCGGGACAGGGGCGCAATGAGCAGTTCTTC. It translates to CASSQSGQGRNEQFF.

The CDR3 DNA is TGTGCCAGCAGCACGGGACAGCCACACGTCGCTGGCTACACCTTC. Translated, it gives CASSTGQPHVAGYTF. This chain connects TRBV9 to TRBJ1-2, with 7 positions matching TRBD1. Germline CDR1 and CDR2: SGDLS and YYNGEE. CDR3 length equals 15 residues. Losses at the gene ends were 4 bases for V and 7 bases for J; bases not matched to a gene: 13.

V is TRBV7-3 and J is TRBJ2-3; TRBD2 aligns across 12 bases. V lost 5 bases to trimming and J lost 6 bases; unmatched junction nucleotides: 9. The CDR3 covers 16 residues. The germline CDR1 and CDR2 sequences are SGHTA and FQGTGA. The CDR3 nucleotides read TGTGCCAGCAGCAGGACCCTAGCGGGAGGGGCGGATACGCAGTATTTT. Residues: CASSRTLAGGADTQYF.

This clonotype was counted only a few times. The J gene is TRBJ2-7, the V gene TRBV6-5, with a weak D call TRBD1 (6 bases). The V gene's germline CDR1 is MNHEY and CDR2 SVGAGI. There are 15 residues in the CDR3. Between the trimmed V and J ends, which lost 6 bases and 5 bases, there was a span of 20 bases. For the CDR3, the DNA is TGTGCCAGCAGGCAGTACATGGGGGCTAAGAACGAGCAGTACTTC. This encodes CASRQYMGAKNEQYF.

V usage is TRBV20-1 and J usage is TRBJ2-7, with a weak D call TRBD2 (6 bases). V lost 3 bases to trimming and J lost 0 bases, with 12 bases between them. This CDR3 spans 14 amino acids. Germline V gene sequence: CDR1 DFQATT, CDR2 SNEGSKA (reference sequence). CDR3: CSARPIGSSYEQYF. The CDR3 DNA reads as TGCAGTGCTAGGCCGATCGGGAGCTCCTACGAGCAGTACTTC.

The chain joins TRBV7-9 to TRBJ1-1, with TRBD1 matching over 7 bases. The germline CDR1 and CDR2 sequences are SEHNR and FQNEAQ (reference sequence). The CDR3 sequence is 16 residues long. With V trimmed by 1 base and J by 1 base, 6 bases remained unmatched. CDR3 coding DNA: TGTGCCAGCAGCTTAGGATCACAGGGGAGGAACACTGAAGCTTTCTTT. Amino acid sequence: CASSLGSQGRNTEAFF.

The DNA for the CDR3 is TGTGCCAGCAGCTTGTCGTATTCTGGGGCCAACGTCCTGACTTTC. It is translated as CASSLSYSGANVLTF. This chain uses TRBV5-6 with TRBJ2-6; D is ambiguous. The V end was cut by 1 base, the J end by 1 base, with 6 bases between. Germline loops: CDR1 SGHDT, CDR2 YYEEEE. The CDR3 sequence is 15 residues long. Combining the CDR3 with reference TRBV5-6 and TRBJ2-6 gives the whole variable domain DAGVTQSPTHLIKTRGQQVTLRCSPKSGHDTVSWYQQALGQGPQFIFQYYEEEERQRGNFPDRFSGHQFPNYSSELNVNALLLGDSALYLCASSLSYSGANVLTFGAGSRLTVL.